The 16 T cell receptor beta chains below all came from one sample that was sequenced in a study of monozygotic twins with inflammatory bowel disease. No DNA is given; TCRdb re-called the 5' RACE reads and lists each CDR3 protein once. The record lists roughly 330,000 distinct CDR3 sequences, of which the ten most abundant hold approximately 2%. The material sequenced was blood. These receptor sequences come from a human donor with ulcerative colitis or Crohn's disease, or a healthy co-twin of an affected twin (not recorded which).

The V and J genes are TRBV25-1 and TRBJ1-3; without DNA, the TCRdb call of TRBD1 cannot be checked. The CDR3 has 13 amino acids. Germline CDR1 and CDR2: MGHDK and SYGVNS. CDR3 loop: CASKDRAGNTIYF.

The V and J genes are TRBV7-2 and TRBJ1-2. The CDR3 totals 15 residues. Germline V gene data show CDR1 as SGHTA and CDR2 as FQGNSA. The CDR3 loop is CASSSPNSRIYGYTF.

The rearrangement uses TRBV24-1 and TRBJ1-5; absent DNA, TCRdb's TRBD1 call cannot be checked. The CDR3 length is 14 residues. From germline, CDR1 is KGHDR and CDR2 SFDVKD. The CDR3 sequence is CATSGPDRGQPQHF.

The chain has TRBV11-2 and TRBJ2-1; the TCRdb D gene call, TRBD1, has no DNA to confirm it. The CDR3 length is 16 residues. Germline V lookup: CDR1 SGHAT, CDR2 FQNNGV. This CDR3 is CASSPGQSSSYNEQFF.

CDR3 loop: CATSSEPVPRGTQYF. This rearrangement joins TRBV15 to TRBJ2-5. Germline V gives CDR1 LNHNV, CDR2 YYDKDF (reference sequence). The CDR3 contains 15 residues.

The rearrangement links TRBV6-6 to TRBJ2-1. The germline V gene has CDR1 MNHNY and CDR2 SVGAGI (reference sequence). The CDR3 loop spans 12 amino acids. The CDR3 sequence: CASSSASYEQFF.

This CDR3 reads CSADTLDFEYNEQFF. The chain couples TRBV29-1 to TRBJ2-1. The CDR3 covers 15 residues. The germline gives CDR1 SQVTM, CDR2 ANQGSEA.

This sequence joins TRBV5-1 and TRBJ2-7; TCRdb proposes TRBD2, but this gene call is untestable without DNA. From germline, CDR1 is SGHRS and CDR2 YFSETQ. This CDR3 region has 16 residues. The CDR3 spells CASSLEVAGSSYEQYF.

This chain connects TRBV7-2 to TRBJ2-1; with no DNA, the TCRdb D assignment of TRBD2 cannot be verified. The CDR3 runs 17 residues. CDR1 is SGHTA and CDR2 is FQGNSA in the germline V gene. This chain's CDR3 is CASSSVGGGDSYNEQFF.

The CDR3 spells CASSEGRREAFF. J is TRBJ1-1 and V is TRBV10-2. Per the germline V gene, CDR1 is WSHSY and CDR2 is SAAADI. CDR3 length: 12 amino acids.

The chain combines TRBV4-3 with TRBJ1-2. Germline V gene lookup returns CDR1 LGHNA and CDR2 YSLEER. The CDR3 covers 14 residues. CDR3 sequence: CASSQEGRAYGYTF.

The rearrangement uses TRBV11-3 and TRBJ2-1; the TRBD1 assignment by TCRdb is unverifiable without DNA. The V gene's germline CDR1 is SGHNT and CDR2 YENEEA. This CDR3 is built from 13 residues. CDR3 sequence reads: CASGDSSYNEQFF.

This chain uses TRBV28 with TRBJ2-2; TCRdb's D gene call, TRBD1, goes unchecked for lack of DNA. Germline V gives CDR1 MDHEN, CDR2 SYDVKM. The CDR3 has 16 residues. The CDR3 is CASRGGGGASTGELFF.

This rearrangement joins TRBV4-2 to TRBJ1-3. Germline V lookup: CDR1 LGHNA, CDR2 YNFKEQ. The CDR3 is 16 amino acids. Here the CDR3 reads CASSQGEGKLGDTIYF.

This chain joins TRBV12-5 and TRBJ2-3. CDR1 LGHNT and CDR2 FRNRAP come from the germline V gene. The CDR3 loop spans 14 amino acids. The CDR3 sequence is CASGLAPSTDTPYF.

The chain uses TRBV20-1 and TRBJ2-1; TCRdb lists TRBD2, though no DNA is available to test this call. Looked up from germline, CDR1 is DFQATT and CDR2 is SNEGSKA (reference sequence). This CDR3 spans 18 amino acids. The chain's CDR3 is CSAREWTSGGIEYNEQFF.